This TCR beta chain emerged from a study of T cell repertoires in cytomegalovirus infection. From the reads, TCRdb called clonotypes with MiXCR, one entry per CDR3 protein. The data contain hundreds of thousands of distinct CDR3 sequences, under 40% of them singletons. The ends were cut back, 3 bases at V and 4 bases at J, with 6 bases in the middle. CDR3 size: 12 residues. The V gene's germline CDR1 is KGHDR and CDR2 SFDVKD. The source of this sequence is a human donor in good health (CMV status not recorded). Some clones in this sample may be carry-over from other donors' samples. The source material was PBMCs. V gene TRBV24-1 combines with J gene TRBJ2-7; D is ambiguous. The CDR3 coding sequence is TGTGCCACCAGTGATCGGTATTACGAGCAGTACTTC. This sequence encodes CATSDRYYEQYF.